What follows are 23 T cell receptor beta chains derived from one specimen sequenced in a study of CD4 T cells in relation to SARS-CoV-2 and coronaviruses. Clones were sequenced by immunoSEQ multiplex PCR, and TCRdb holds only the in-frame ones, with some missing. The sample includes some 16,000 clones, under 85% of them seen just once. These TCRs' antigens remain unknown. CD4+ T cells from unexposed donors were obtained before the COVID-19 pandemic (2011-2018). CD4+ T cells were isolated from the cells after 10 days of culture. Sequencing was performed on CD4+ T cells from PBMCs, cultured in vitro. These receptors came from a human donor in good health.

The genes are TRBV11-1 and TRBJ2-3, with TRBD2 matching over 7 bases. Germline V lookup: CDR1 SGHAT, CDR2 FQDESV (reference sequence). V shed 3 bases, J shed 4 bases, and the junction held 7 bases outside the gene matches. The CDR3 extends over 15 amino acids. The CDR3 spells CASSFWGGGADTQYF. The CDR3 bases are TGTGCCAGCAGCTTCTGGGGGGGAGGAGCAGATACGCAGTATTTT.

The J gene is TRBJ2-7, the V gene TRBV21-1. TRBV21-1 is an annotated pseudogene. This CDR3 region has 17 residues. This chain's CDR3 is CASSKRVIEGPSYEQYF. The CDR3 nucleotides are TGTGCCAGCAGCAAACGGGTAATTGAGGGACCCTCCTACGAGCAGTACTTC.

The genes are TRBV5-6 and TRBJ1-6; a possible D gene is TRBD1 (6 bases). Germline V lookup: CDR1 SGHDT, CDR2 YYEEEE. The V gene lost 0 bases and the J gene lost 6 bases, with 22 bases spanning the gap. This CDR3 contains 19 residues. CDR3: CASSLARYQGPLSNSPLHF. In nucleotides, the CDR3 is TGTGCCAGCAGCTTGGCGCGCTACCAGGGGCCGTTGAGTAATTCACCCCTCCACTTT.

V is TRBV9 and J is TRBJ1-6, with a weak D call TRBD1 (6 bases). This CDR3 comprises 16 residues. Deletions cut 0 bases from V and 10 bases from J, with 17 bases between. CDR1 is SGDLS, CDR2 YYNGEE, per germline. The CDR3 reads CASSVGAEGVGSPLHF. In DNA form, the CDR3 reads TGTGCCAGCAGCGTAGGCGCAGAGGGGGTTGGATCACCCCTCCACTTT.

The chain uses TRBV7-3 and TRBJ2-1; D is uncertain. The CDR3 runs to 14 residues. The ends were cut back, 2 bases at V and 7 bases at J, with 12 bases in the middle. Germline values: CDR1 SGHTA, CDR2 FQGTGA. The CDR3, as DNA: TGTGCCAGCAGCTTAGGTGCCTCTACTAATGAGCAGTTCTTC. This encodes CASSLGASTNEQFF.

The CDR3 nucleotides are TGTGCCACCTCGCTAACGGCCTACGAGCAGTACTTC. Amino acid sequence: CATSLTAYEQYF. The chain combines TRBV7-9 with TRBJ2-7; unclear D gene. Germline-derived CDR1 and CDR2 are SEHNR and FQNEAQ (reference sequence). CDR3 length: 12 amino acids. Trimming took off 10 bases at V and 2 bases at J, with 12 bases between the two ends.

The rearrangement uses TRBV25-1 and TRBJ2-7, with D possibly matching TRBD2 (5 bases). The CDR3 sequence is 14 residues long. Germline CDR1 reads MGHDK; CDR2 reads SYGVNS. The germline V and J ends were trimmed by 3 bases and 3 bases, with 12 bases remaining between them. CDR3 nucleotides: TGTGCCAGCAGTGATGTGTTAGAGGGCTACGAGCAGTACTTC. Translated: CASSDVLEGYEQYF.

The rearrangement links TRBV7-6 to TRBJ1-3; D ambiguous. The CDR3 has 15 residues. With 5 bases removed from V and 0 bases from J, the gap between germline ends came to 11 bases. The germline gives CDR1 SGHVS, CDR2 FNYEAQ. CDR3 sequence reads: CASSLQAGSGNTIYF. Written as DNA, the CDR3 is TGTGCCAGCAGCCTTCAGGCAGGCTCTGGAAACACCATATATTTT.

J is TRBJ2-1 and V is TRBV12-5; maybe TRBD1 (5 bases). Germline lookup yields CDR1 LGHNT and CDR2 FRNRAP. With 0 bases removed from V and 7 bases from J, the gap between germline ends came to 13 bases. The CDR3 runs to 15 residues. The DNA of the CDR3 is TGTGCTAGTGGTTTGGTACTTTCAGGGATGAATGAGCAGTTCTTC. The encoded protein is CASGLVLSGMNEQFF. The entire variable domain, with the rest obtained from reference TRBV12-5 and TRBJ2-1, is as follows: DARVTQTPRHKVTEMGQEVTMRCQPILGHNTVFWYRQTMMQGLELLAYFRNRAPLDDSGMPKDRFSAEMPDATLATLKIQPSEPRDSAVYFCASGLVLSGMNEQFFGPGTRLTVL.

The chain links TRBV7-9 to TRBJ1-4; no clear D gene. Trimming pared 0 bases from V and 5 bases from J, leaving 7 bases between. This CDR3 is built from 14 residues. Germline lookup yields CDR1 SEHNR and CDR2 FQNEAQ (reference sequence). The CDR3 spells CASSLATPNEKLFF. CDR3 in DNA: TGTGCCAGCAGCTTAGCGACACCAAATGAAAAACTGTTTTTT.

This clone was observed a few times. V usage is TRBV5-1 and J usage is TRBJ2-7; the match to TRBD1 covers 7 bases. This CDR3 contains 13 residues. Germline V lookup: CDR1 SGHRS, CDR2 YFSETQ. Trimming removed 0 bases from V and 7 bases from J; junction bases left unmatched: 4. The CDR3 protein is CASSLEGAGEQYF. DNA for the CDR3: TGCGCCAGCAGCTTGGAGGGGGCAGGAGAGCAGTACTTC.

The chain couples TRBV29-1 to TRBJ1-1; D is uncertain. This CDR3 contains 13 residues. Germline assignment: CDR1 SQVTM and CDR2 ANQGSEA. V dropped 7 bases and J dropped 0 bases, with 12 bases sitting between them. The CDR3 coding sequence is TGCAGCGGCAAACTGGCACTGAACACTGAAGCTTTCTTT. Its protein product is CSGKLALNTEAFF. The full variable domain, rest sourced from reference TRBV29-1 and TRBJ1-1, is SAVISQKPSRDICQRGTSLTIQCQVDSQVTMMFWYRQQPGQSLTLIATANQGSEATYESGFVIDKFPISRPNLTFSTLTVSNMSPEDSSIYLCSGKLALNTEAFFGQGTRLTVV.

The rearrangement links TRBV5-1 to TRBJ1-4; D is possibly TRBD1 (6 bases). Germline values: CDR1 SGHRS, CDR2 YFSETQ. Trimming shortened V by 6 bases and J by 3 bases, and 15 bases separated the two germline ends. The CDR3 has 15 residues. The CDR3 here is CASTMAGTPNEKLFF. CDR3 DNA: TGCGCCAGCACAATGGCCGGGACACCTAATGAAAAACTGTTTTTT.

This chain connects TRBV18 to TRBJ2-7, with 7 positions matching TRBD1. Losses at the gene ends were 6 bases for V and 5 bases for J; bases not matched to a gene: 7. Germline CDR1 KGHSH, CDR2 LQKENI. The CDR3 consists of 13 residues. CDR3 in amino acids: CASSPNTGDEQYF. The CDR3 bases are TGTGCCAGCTCCCCTAACACAGGGGACGAGCAGTACTTC.

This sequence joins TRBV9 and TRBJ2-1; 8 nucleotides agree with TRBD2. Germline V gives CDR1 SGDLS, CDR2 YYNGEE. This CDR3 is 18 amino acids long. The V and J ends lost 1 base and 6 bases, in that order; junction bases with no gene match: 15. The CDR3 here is CASSVNPYGKREFNEQFF. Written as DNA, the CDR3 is TGTGCCAGCAGCGTAAATCCCTATGGAAAGCGGGAGTTCAATGAGCAGTTCTTC.

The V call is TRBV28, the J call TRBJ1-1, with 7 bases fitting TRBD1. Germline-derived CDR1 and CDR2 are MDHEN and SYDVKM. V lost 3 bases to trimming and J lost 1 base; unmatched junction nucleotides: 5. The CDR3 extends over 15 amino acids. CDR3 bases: TGTGCCAGCAGTTTGATGGCAGGGGGGAACACTGAAGCTTTCTTT. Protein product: CASSLMAGGNTEAFF.

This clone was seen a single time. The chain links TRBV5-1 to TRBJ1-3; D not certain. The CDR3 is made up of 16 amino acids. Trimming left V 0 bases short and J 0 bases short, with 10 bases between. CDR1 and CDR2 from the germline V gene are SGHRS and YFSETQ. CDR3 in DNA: TGCGCCAGCAGCTTGGGGCAGCTGAACTCTGGAAACACCATATATTTT. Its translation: CASSLGQLNSGNTIYF.

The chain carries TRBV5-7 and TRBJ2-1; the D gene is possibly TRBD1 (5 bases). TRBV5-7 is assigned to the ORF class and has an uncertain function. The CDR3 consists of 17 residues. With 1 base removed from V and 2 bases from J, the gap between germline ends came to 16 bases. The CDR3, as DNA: TGTGCCAGCAGCTTGTTAATTCCAGGGCGTCCCTACAATGAGCAGTTCTTC. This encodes CASSLLIPGRPYNEQFF.

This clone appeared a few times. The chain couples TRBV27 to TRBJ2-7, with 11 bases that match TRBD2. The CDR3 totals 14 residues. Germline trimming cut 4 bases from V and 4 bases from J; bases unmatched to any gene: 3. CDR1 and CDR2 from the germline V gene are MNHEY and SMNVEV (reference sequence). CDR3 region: CASSYTSGRYEQYF. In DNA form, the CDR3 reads TGTGCCAGCAGTTACACTAGCGGGAGATACGAGCAGTACTTC.

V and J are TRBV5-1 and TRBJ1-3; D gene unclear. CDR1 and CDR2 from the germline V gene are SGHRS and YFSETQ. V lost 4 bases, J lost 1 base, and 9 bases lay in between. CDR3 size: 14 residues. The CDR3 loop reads CASSLSESGNTIYF. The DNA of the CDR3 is TGCGCCAGCAGCCTCTCCGAGTCTGGAAACACCATATATTTT.

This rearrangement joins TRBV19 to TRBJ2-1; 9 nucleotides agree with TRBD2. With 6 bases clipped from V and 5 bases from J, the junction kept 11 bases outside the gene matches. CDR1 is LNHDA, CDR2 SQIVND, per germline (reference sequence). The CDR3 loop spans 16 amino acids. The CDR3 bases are TGTGCCAGTAGCTCAAAAGGAAGCGGGAGGCACAATGAGCAGTTCTTC. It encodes CASSSKGSGRHNEQFF.

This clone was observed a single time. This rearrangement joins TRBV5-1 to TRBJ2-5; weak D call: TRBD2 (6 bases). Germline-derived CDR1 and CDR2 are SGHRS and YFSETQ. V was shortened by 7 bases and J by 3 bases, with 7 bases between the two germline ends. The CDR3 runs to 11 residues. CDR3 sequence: CASRGEETQYF. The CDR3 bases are TGCGCCAGCCGCGGGGAAGAGACCCAGTACTTC.

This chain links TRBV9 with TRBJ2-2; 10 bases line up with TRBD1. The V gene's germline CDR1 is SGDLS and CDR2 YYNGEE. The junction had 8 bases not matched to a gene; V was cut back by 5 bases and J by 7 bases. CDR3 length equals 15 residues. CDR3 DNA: TGTGCCAGCAGTATCCAGGGACAGGGGAACGGGGAGCTGTTTTTT. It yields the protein CASSIQGQGNGELFF.